One and the same sample provided the 28 T cell receptor beta chains below, sequenced in a study of blood T cells in healthy people across ages. A second 7 to 11 cycle PCR used barcoded and J-beta primers. TCRdb reprocessed the 5' RACE reads with MiXCR, giving one entry per CDR3 protein. The table shows about 1.8 million distinct CDR3 sequences, with 49% occurring only once. Sequencing used blood. All receptors derive from a woman between 35 and 50 years old in good health.

The rearrangement links TRBV25-1 to TRBJ2-5; tentatively, D is TRBD1 (5 bases). Trimming removed 8 bases at V and 5 bases at J, with 12 bases between. The CDR3 contains 12 residues. The germline gives CDR1 MGHDK, CDR2 SYGVNS. The CDR3 nucleotides read TGTGCCAGCGGCAGGGTCCGGGAGACCCAGTACTTC. Translation: CASGRVRETQYF.

There are a few counts of this clonotype. The genes are TRBV4-2 and TRBJ1-2; TRBD1 matches 7 bases. Per the germline V gene, CDR1 is LGHNA and CDR2 is YNFKEQ. The CDR3 spans 14 residues. V was clipped by 3 bases and J by 4 bases; unmatched bases: 5. The CDR3 nucleotides are TGTGCCAGCAGCCATTTGGGACAGAGCTATGGCTACACCTTC. The encoded protein is CASSHLGQSYGYTF.

This clonotype appeared a few times. V usage is TRBV12-3 or TRBV12-4 and J usage is TRBJ2-7; 9 nucleotides align to TRBD1. The CDR3 sequence is 15 residues long. V was pared by 6 bases and J by 5 bases, with 11 bases of the junction left unmatched. This CDR3 reads CASSRPGQGPHEQYF. The DNA for the CDR3 is TGTGCCAGCAGCCGACCGGGACAGGGTCCCCACGAGCAGTACTTC.

The V gene is TRBV3-1, the J gene TRBJ2-3; TRBD2 matches at 7 bases. This CDR3 comprises 15 residues. J gave up 1 base and V 4 bases, and 5 bases lay outside the gene matches. The germline V gene encodes CDR1 LGHDT and CDR2 YNNKEL (reference sequence). CDR3 loop: CASSRVAGRTDTQYF. As DNA, the CDR3 is TGTGCCAGCAGCCGGGTAGCGGGCCGCACAGATACGCAGTATTTT.

The rearrangement links TRBV20-1 to TRBJ2-7; a possible D gene is TRBD1 (6 bases). Germline CDR1 and CDR2: DFQATT and SNEGSKA (reference sequence). The length of the CDR3 is 15 residues. Trimming shortened V by 0 bases and J by 7 bases, and 19 bases separated the two germline ends. For the CDR3, the DNA is TGCAGTGCTAGAGAAGGGACAAGGGGCCAGGGGGAGCAGTACTTC. Amino acids: CSAREGTRGQGEQYF.

About this clonotype: The junction differs from germline at one of its ends, possibly a read error. The rearrangement joins TRBV6-1 to TRBJ1-5; D not certain. There are 15 residues in the CDR3. Germline assignment: CDR1 MNHNS and CDR2 SASEGT. For the CDR3, the DNA is TGCGCCAGCAGTGAAGCAGGTTATAGCAATCAGCCCCAGCATTTT. Its translation is CASSEAGYSNQPQHF.

The chain has TRBV29-1 and TRBJ2-1; D tentatively fits TRBD1 or TRBD2 (6 bases each). CDR3 length equals 15 residues. The germline V and J ends were trimmed by 3 bases and 4 bases, with 16 bases remaining between them. Germline CDR1 reads SQVTM; CDR2 reads ANQGSEA. The CDR3 is CSVEGGGGGYNEQFF. The DNA for the CDR3 is TGCAGCGTTGAGGGAGGAGGAGGGGGGTACAATGAGCAGTTCTTC.

V usage is TRBV21-1 and J usage is TRBJ2-1; the table's D call, TRBD1, was not checked against the DNA. TRBV21-1 corresponds to a pseudogene. CDR3 length: 17 residues. The chain's CDR3 is CASSKWVEQGAYNEQFF. The CDR3 DNA reads TGTGCCAGCAGCAAATGGGTAGAACAGGGGGCTTACAATGAGCAGTTCTTC.

J is TRBJ2-3 and V is TRBV4-2; 7 nucleotides agree with TRBD2. V shed 3 bases and J 4 bases; nucleotides not matched to a gene: 7. This CDR3 is 15 amino acids long. Looked up from germline, CDR1 is LGHNA and CDR2 is YNFKEQ. The CDR3 reads CASSHSGGGPDTQYF. The CDR3 bases are TGTGCCAGCAGCCATTCCGGCGGGGGTCCAGATACGCAGTATTTT.

The chain links TRBV2 to TRBJ1-2; D not resolved. V was pared by 3 bases and J by 4 bases, with 9 bases between. The V gene's germline CDR1 is SNHLY and CDR2 FYNNEI. The CDR3 length is 13 residues. The CDR3: CASSEGYSYGYTF. In DNA, the CDR3 is TGTGCCAGCAGTGAGGGTTACAGCTATGGCTACACCTTC.

This clonotype was detected only a few times. The chain has TRBV7-2 and TRBJ1-2; no clear D. V lost 0 bases to trimming and J lost 5 bases, with 13 bases between them. This CDR3 region has 15 residues. Per the germline V gene, CDR1 is SGHTA and CDR2 is FQGNSA. This CDR3 reads CASSLAPLGRYGYTF. In nucleotides, the CDR3 is TGTGCCAGCAGCTTAGCTCCTCTTGGGCGGTATGGCTACACCTTC.

The V gene is TRBV28, the J gene TRBJ2-1; D call uncertain. Germline V gene data show CDR1 as MDHEN and CDR2 as SYDVKM. CDR3 length: 15 amino acids. The V end was cut by 6 bases, the J end by 0 bases, with 12 bases between. CDR3 sequence: CASRVSLSSYNEQFF. The CDR3 DNA follows: TGTGCCAGCAGAGTTAGCCTATCCTCCTACAATGAGCAGTTCTTC.

The DNA of the CDR3 is TGTGCCAGCAGTTTTGGATTTTCAAGGGAGCAGTTCTTC. This codes for CASSFGFSREQFF. The V and J genes are TRBV28 and TRBJ2-1, with D uncertain. V lost 3 bases, J lost 10 bases, and 13 bases lay in between. The germline V gene has CDR1 MDHEN and CDR2 SYDVKM. The CDR3 is 13 amino acids. The whole variable domain, remainder taken from reference TRBV28 and TRBJ2-1, is DVKVTQSSRYLVKRTGEKVFLECVQDMDHENMFWYRQDPGLGLRLIYFSYDVKMKEKGDIPEGYSVSREKKERFSLILESASTNQTSMYLCASSFGFSREQFFGPGTRLTVL.

The chain combines TRBV12-3 or TRBV12-4 with TRBJ2-3, with 10 bases fitting TRBD2. This CDR3 has 19 amino acids. Trimming removed 6 bases from V and 4 bases from J; junction bases left unmatched: 19. CDR3 DNA sequence: TGTGCCAGCAGCTTCGGACTAGCGGAGGAGCTTCGGAGCTCAGATACGCAGTATTTT. This gives the protein CASSFGLAEELRSSDTQYF.

J is TRBJ1-1 and V is TRBV6-2 or TRBV6-3; 9 nucleotides line up with TRBD1. CDR3 length equals 13 residues. V gave up 6 bases and J gave up 8 bases; unmatched junction bases: 7. The germline V gene encodes CDR1 MNHEY and CDR2 SVGEGT. CDR3 DNA sequence: TGTGCCAGCAGACCCACAGGGGGCGGAGAAGCTTTCTTT. Residues: CASRPTGGGEAFF.

This chain connects TRBV2 to TRBJ2-4, with 7 nucleotides matching TRBD1. The CDR3 has 16 residues. V shed 5 bases, J shed 0 bases, and the junction held 7 bases outside the gene matches. The germline CDR1 and CDR2 sequences are SNHLY and FYNNEI. CDR3 sequence (DNA): TGTGCCAGCAGTCCCTTGGACAGGCTAGCCAAAAACATTCAGTACTTC. This translates into CASSPLDRLAKNIQYF.

In this sample, this clonotype turned up a few times. This chain joins TRBV5-5 and TRBJ2-3; 14 bases fit TRBD2. V trimming: 5 bases; J trimming: 4 bases; junction bases outside the gene matches: 6. The CDR3 sequence is 16 residues long. In germline, CDR1 is SGHKS, CDR2 YYEKEE (reference sequence). The CDR3 sequence is CASRTTGLAGADTQYF. CDR3 coding DNA: TGTGCCAGCAGAACCACGGGACTAGCGGGGGCAGATACGCAGTATTTT.

This chain joins TRBV9 and TRBJ2-1; 10 bases map to TRBD2. CDR1 is SGDLS and CDR2 is YYNGEE in the germline V gene. This CDR3 comprises 15 residues. V gave up 4 bases and J gave up 6 bases; unmatched junction bases: 7. The CDR3 coding sequence is TGTGCCAGCAGCCCACTTCGGACTAGCGGCAATGAGCAGTTCTTC. It is translated as CASSPLRTSGNEQFF.

Written as DNA, the CDR3 is TGTGCCAGCAGTTACGAAGTTAGGGGGGCTACAGATACGCAGTATTTT. This translates into CASSYEVRGATDTQYF. This sequence joins TRBV6-6 and TRBJ2-3; the D call may be TRBD1 or TRBD2 (6 bases each). Trimming left V 2 bases short and J 3 bases short, with 15 bases between. CDR1 and CDR2 from the germline V gene are MNHNY and SVGAGI (reference sequence). This CDR3 region has 16 residues.

The chain couples TRBV6-1 to TRBJ2-3; 7 positions match TRBD2. The CDR3 runs to 16 residues. V shed 7 bases, J shed 3 bases, and the junction held 13 bases outside the gene matches. CDR1 MNHNS and CDR2 SASEGT come from the germline V gene. CDR3 in DNA: TGTGCCAGCAAACAAGGAATTGGACTAGGAACAGATACGCAGTATTTT. Its translation is CASKQGIGLGTDTQYF.

On this clonotype: A read error is likely, as this CDR3 ends without the conserved phenylalanine or tryptophan. Because the CDR3's place on the DNA is in doubt, the DNA is left out and the CDR3 is given as listed by TCRdb. The chain has TRBV6-4 and TRBJ2-1; TRBD1 is the table's D call, not checked against the DNA. Germline V gene sequence: CDR1 MRHNA, CDR2 SNTAGT. Termini included, the CDR3 measures 16 amino acids. The CDR3 region is CASSDPGTGGGYTFGS.

This clonotype appeared once. At one of its ends the junction is not consistent with the germline gene, which may arise from a read error. The chain couples TRBV4-1 to TRBJ2-1; no firm D call. CDR3 size: 16 residues. Germline CDR1 and CDR2: MGHRA and YSYEKL. CDR3 amino acids: CASSKGRLFIYNEQFF. Here the CDR3 DNA reads TGTGCCAGCAGCAAAGGACGGTTATTCATATACAATGAGCAGTTCTTC.

V gene TRBV28 combines with J gene TRBJ2-6, with TRBD1 matching 9 bases. The CDR3 has 18 residues. After removal of 7 bases from V and 0 bases from J, the junction contained 10 bases not matched to a gene. CDR1 is MDHEN, CDR2 SYDVKM, per germline. CDR3 bases: TGTGCCAGCATCCCCAGACAGGGGGTCCCCTCTGGGGCCAACGTCCTGACTTTC. It translates to CASIPRQGVPSGANVLTF.

Many counts were recorded for this clonotype. V is TRBV20-1 and J is TRBJ2-1, with 14 bases fitting TRBD2. With 6 bases clipped from V and 7 bases from J, the junction kept 5 bases outside the gene matches. CDR1 is DFQATT and CDR2 is SNEGSKA in the germline V gene (reference sequence). The CDR3 consists of 14 residues. DNA for the CDR3: TGCAGTGCGGCCGGGACTAGCGGGGGAAATGAGCAGTTCTTC. Its protein product is CSAAGTSGGNEQFF.

This clonotype has ten or more counts. V and J are TRBV29-1 and TRBJ2-7, with 7 bases matching TRBD1. There are 13 residues in the CDR3. Germline-derived CDR1 and CDR2 are SQVTM and ANQGSEA. V was pared by 6 bases and J by 3 bases, with 8 bases of the junction left unmatched. In DNA form, the CDR3 reads TGCAGCGTCCCCGGACAGGAAGACTACGAGCAGTACTTC. Protein: CSVPGQEDYEQYF.

The table lists this clonotype with a few counts. The V call is TRBV7-2, the J call TRBJ2-5; 11 nucleotides align to TRBD2. This CDR3 is 17 amino acids long. Looked up from germline, CDR1 is SGHTA and CDR2 is FQGNSA. V trimming: 4 bases; J trimming: 3 bases; junction bases outside the gene matches: 10. The CDR3 bases are TGTGCCAGCAGCTCCCGATTAGCGGGGGGGCGAGAAGAGACCCAGTACTTC. Its protein is CASSSRLAGGREETQYF.

This clonotype was detected only a few times. The chain employs TRBV7-2 and TRBJ2-3, with TRBD2 matching 7 bases. CDR3 length: 14 residues. With V trimmed by 5 bases and J by 5 bases, 7 bases remained unmatched. Germline CDR1 is SGHTA and CDR2 is FQGNSA. The DNA for the CDR3 is TGTGCCAGCAGCGTCGGGGTAGCGGGAGATACGCAGTATTTT. Amino acids: CASSVGVAGDTQYF.

J is TRBJ2-5 and V is TRBV28; a possible D gene is TRBD1 (5 bases). The last part of the DNA fits TRBJ2-7 better; the J call may be wrong. Germline V lookup: CDR1 MDHEN, CDR2 SYDVKM. This CDR3 has 12 residues. The CDR3 DNA reads as TGTGCCAGCAAGTCAGGGAACTACGAGCAGTACTTC. Protein sequence: CASKSGNYEQYF.